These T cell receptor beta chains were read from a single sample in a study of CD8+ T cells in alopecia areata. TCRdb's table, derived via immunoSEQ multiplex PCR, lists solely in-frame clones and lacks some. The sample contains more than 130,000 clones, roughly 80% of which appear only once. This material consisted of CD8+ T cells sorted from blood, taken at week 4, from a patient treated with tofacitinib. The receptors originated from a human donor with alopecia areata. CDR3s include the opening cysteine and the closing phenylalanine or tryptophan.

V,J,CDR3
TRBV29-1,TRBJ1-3,CSVVSGYSGNTIYF
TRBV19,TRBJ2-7,CASSTAGTGSSVHEQYF
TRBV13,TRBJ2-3,CASLRTSGGPTDTQYF
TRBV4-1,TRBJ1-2,CASSQESETNYGYTF
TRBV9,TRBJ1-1,CASSLGTENTEAFF
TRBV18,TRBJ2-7,CASSPRGYEQYF
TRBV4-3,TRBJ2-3,CASSQGAGGEDTQYF
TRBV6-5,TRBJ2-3,CASSYGRLEADTQYF
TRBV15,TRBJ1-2,CATSRPDRMFSYGYTF
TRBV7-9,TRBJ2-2,CASSHQQNGELFF
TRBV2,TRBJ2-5,CASSESLWEETQYF
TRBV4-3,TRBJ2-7,CASSQDIRDAYYEQYF
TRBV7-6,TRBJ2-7,CASSPFGRGGTYEQYF
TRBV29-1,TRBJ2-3,CSVEFITPDTQYF
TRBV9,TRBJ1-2,CASSAGTGGGYGYTF
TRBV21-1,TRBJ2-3,CASSEVRASPSTDTQYF
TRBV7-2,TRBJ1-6,CASSDGQGDSPLHF
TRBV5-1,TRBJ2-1,CASSLDIPLSYNEQFF
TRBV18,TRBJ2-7,CASSRELGPGGEQYF
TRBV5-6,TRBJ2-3,CASSLEWTSDTQYF
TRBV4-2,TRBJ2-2,CASSQETANTGELFF
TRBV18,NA,CASSDDRGVDEQYF
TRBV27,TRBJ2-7,CASSLGSGDYEQYF
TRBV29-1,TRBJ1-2,CSVPGTGEPYGYTF
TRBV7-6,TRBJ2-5,CASSSTRGGISQETQYF
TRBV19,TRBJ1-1,CASSMGTMNTEAFF
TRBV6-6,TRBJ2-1,CASSTPVEQFF
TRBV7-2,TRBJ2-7,CASSPGLAGGLYYEQYF
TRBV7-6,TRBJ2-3,CASSLGPRADTQYF
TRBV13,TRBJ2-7,CASSLTGGEDEQYF
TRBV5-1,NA,CASSLTSGSYEQYF
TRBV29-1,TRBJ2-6,CSVEEGRGDSGANVLTF
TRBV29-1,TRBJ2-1,CSVVRTGVIYEQFF
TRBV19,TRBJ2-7,CASSPGIPDFEQYF
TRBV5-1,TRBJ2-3,CASSSVAGTGDTQYF
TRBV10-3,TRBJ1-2,CAIRDTFYGYTF
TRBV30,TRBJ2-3,CAWSVLAGTGTDTQYF
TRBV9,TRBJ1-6,CASSRVHNSPLHF
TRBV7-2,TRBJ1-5,CASSLWGNPQPQHF
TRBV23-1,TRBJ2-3,CASSPGDFSTDTQYF
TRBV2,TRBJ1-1,CASSESGSNTEAFF
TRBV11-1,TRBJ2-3,CASSLVSLLADTQYF
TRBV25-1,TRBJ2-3,CASASGAVTDTQYF
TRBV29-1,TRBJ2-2,CSVEGRGVSNTGELFF
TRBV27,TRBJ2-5,CASSYRGGETQYF
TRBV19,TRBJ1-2,CATMRGGYTF
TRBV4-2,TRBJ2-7,CASSQESSGGAYEQYF
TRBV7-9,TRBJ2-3,CASSLTGSTDTQYF
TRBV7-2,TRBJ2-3,CASSSGGGSDTQYF